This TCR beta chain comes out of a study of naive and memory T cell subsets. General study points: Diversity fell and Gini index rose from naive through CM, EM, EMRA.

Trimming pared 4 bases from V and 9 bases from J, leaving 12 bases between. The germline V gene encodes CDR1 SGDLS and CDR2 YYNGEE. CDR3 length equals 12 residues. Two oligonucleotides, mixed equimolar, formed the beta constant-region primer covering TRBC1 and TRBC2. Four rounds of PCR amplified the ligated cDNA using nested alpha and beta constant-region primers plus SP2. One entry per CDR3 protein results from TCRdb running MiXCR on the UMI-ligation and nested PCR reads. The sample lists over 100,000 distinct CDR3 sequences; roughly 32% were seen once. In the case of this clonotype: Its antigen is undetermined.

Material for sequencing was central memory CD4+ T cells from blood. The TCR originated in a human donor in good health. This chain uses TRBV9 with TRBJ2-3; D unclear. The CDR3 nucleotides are TGTGCCAGCAGCAAATCCTCGGACACGCAGTATTTT. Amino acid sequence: CASSKSSDTQYF.